This TCR beta chain was identified in a study of blood T cell repertoires in COVID-19. About the research overall: The United States, Italy and Spain were the sources of the acute and convalescent COVID-19 samples. In each case, the material was cDNA or gDNA derived from T cells, B-cell-depleted T cells, or PBMCs.

The trim removed 3 bases at V and 10 bases at J, leaving 12 bases unmatched. Germline V gives CDR1 MGHRA, CDR2 YSYEKL. CDR3 size: 15 residues. This clone has just a few counts. Study processing details: Cell counts per sample came from amplifying reference gene primers. Sequencing used immunoSEQ multiplex PCR; TCRdb keeps in-frame clones, though not all of them. That table gives V, J and clone size, and the DNA gave D and trimming. Of more than 200,000 clones detected, around 90% appear once; the ten largest clones hold approximately 1.7%. J is TRBJ1-1 and V is TRBV4-1; the match to TRBD1 covers 9 bases. The sequencing sample was made of peripheral blood. The sequence was collected from a man between 70 and 80 years old with acute or convalescent COVID-19. This chain's CDR3 is CASSHARDRDRIAFF. The DNA for the CDR3 is TGCGCCAGCAGCCACGCCCGGGACAGGGATCGCATAGCTTTCTTT.